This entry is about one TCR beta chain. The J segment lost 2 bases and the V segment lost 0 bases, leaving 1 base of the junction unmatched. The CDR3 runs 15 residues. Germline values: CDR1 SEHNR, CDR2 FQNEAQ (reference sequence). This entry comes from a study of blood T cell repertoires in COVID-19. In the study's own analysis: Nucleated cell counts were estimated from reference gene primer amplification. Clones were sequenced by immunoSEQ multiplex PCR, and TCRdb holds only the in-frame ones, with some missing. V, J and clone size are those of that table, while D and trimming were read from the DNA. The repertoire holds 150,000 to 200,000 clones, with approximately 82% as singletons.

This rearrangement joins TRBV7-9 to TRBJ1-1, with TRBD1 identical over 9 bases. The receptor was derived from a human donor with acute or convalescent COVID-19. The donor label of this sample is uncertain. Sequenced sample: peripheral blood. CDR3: CASSLAGQGNTEAFF. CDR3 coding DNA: TGTGCCAGCAGCTTAGCGGGACAGGGAAACACTGAAGCTTTCTTT.